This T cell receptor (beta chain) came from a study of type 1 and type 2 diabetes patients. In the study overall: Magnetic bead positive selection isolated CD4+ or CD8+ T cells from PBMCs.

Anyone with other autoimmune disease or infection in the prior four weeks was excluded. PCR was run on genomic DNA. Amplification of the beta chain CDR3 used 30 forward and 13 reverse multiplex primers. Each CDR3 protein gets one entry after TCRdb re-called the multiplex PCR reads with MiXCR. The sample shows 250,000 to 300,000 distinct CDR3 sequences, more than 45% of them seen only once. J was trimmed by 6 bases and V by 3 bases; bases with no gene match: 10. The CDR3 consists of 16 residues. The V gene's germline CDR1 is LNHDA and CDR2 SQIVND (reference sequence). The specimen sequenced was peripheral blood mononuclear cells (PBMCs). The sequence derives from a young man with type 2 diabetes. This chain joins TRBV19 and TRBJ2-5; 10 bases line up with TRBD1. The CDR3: CASSIVWTGGSKTQYF. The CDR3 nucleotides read TGTGCCAGTAGTATTGTATGGACAGGGGGTTCGAAGACCCAGTACTTC.